This T cell receptor beta chain was captured by sequencing in a study of technical replicates of blood from several donors. This CDR3 comprises 13 residues. V was pared by 4 bases and J by 1 base, with 10 bases between. Germline V gene lookup returns CDR1 SQVTM and CDR2 ANQGSEA. Clones were sequenced by immunoSEQ multiplex PCR, and TCRdb holds only the in-frame ones, with some missing. The sample consists of tens of thousands of clones, around 85% of them appearing once. The chain combines TRBV29-1 with TRBJ1-1; D perhaps matches TRBD1 (5 bases). The TCR comes from a human donor in good health. Some clones in this sample may be carry-over from other donors' samples. Sequencing was carried out using PBMCs. The CDR3 DNA follows: TGCAGCGTTGTGGCAGGGTGGAACACTGAAGCTTTCTTT. The encoded protein is CSVVAGWNTEAFF.